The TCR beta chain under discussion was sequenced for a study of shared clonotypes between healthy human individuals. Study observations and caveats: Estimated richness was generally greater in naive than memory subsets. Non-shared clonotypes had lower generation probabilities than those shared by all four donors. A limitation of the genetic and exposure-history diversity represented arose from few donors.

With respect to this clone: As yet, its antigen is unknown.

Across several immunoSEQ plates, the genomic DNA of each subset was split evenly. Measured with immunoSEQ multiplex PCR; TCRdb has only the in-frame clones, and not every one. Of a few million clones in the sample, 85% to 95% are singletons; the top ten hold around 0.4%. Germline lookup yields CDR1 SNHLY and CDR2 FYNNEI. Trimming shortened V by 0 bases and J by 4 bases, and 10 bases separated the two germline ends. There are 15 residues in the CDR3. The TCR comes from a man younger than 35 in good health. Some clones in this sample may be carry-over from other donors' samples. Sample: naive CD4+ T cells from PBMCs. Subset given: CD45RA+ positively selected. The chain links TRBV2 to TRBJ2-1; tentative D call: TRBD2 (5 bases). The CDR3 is CASSEALPGYNEQFF. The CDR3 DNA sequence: TGTGCCAGCAGTGAAGCGCTTCCGGGATACAATGAGCAGTTCTTC.